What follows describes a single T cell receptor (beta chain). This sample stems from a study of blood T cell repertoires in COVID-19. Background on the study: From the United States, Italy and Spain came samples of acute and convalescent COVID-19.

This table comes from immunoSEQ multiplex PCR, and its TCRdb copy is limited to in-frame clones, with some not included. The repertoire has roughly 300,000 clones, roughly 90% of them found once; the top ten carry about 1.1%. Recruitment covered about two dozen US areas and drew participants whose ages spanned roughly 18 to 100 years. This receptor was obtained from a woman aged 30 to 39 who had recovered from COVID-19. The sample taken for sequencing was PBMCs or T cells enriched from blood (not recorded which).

The CDR3, as DNA: TGTGCCAGCAGCGTTTTAGCGGGAGGGAGGGATGAGCAGTTCTTC. Translating gives CASSVLAGGRDEQFF. The V call is TRBV9, the J call TRBJ2-1, with TRBD2 identical over 11 bases. This CDR3 region has 15 residues. V was pared by 2 bases and J by 8 bases, with 6 bases of the junction left unmatched. Germline CDR1 reads SGDLS; CDR2 reads YYNGEE.